This TCR beta chain was identified during a study of shared clonotypes between healthy human individuals (dated by TCRdb to 2018 to 2020). Notes on the research overall: A few men and a couple of women, aged 18 to 49 years, made up the cohort. Leukapheresis yielded between about 0.85 and 10 billion PBMCs per donor. To increase sequencing depth and limit assay-specific biases, different laboratories used diverse techniques to prepare libraries and sequence TCR repertoires. For each donor, CD4 naive and CD4 memory were each run on three plates, CD8 naive on two plates, and CD8 memory on one plate. To estimate repertoire size and how much clonotype sharing occurs between individuals, the study deeply sequenced the blood TCR repertoires of about five healthy adults. Points the paper makes about the study in general: Compared with non-shared clonotypes, the clonotypes found in all four sorted-subset donors had higher generation probabilities. Because the study included a small number of donors, the genetic and exposure-history diversity represented was limited. Only blood was sampled, and tissue TCR repertoires likely differ from those in blood. Even with the large sequencing depth, rarefaction of the sorted-subset datasets indicated that sequencing was incomplete. Sharing across a handful of donors was observed for roughly 5% of naive CD4, around 3.5% of naive CD8, 2% to 2.5% of memory CD4, and about 0.4% of memory CD8 clonotypes. Naive subsets generally had larger estimated clonotype richness than memory subsets did. Pairwise subsampling indicated that sequencing depth was expected to affect the degree of clonotype sharing among donors.

Using the deep immunoSEQ assay, multiplex PCR amplified TCR CDR3 regions from genomic DNA. Extracted genomic DNA from each cell subset was distributed evenly across all wells of several immunoSEQ 96-well plates, and each plate was treated as a replicate. For sorted subsets, about 200 ng genomic DNA, equal to 30,000 or so T cell genomes, was loaded into each replicate PCR. The purified libraries were quantified using a Qubit 3.0 fluorometer, sized with a Bioanalyzer 2100, and then quantified again using the KAPA Library Quantification kit. A separate single-read 150-cycle Illumina NextSeq 550 flow cell was used to sequence each immunoSEQ 96-well plate. From the authors' description of their analysis: Because the immunoSEQ output held only junctional sequences and lacked quality scores, the filtering could not match the filtering applied to full-length reads. To assign V/J genes and CDR3, sequences were annotated against IMGT germline references using PyIR, a Python wrapper for IgBLAST v1.9. Reads with weak V/J assignments (E-value above 1e-6), missing CDR3, stop codons, out-of-frame junctions, or ambiguous translated residues were removed. V3J clonotypes were defined by identical inferred V gene, J gene, and CDR3 amino acid sequence. The percentage overlap between two repertoires was calculated by dividing the number of shared unique clonotypes by the size of the smaller repertoire. RTK rarefaction, the Chao1 estimator, and Recon v2.1 estimates of unobserved clonotypes were used to assess repertoire richness. Generation probabilities were computed with OLGA for all TCRbeta clonotypes obtained by the gDNA method from several donors. TCRdb carries this immuneACCESS record with in-frame sequences only. Its versions omit some clonotypes, under half of them owing to an unresolved V gene in the studies checked, with the rest unexplained. That table gives V, J and clone size, and the DNA gave D and trimming. The sample yields hundreds of thousands of clones; 95% to 96% were counted once. The ten top clones hold more than 0.085% of the sample.

Notes on this clone: The antigen it binds to is not known. There are no base qualities to consult, and no much larger clone falls within one base.

CD8 naive samples were obtained by positive selection for CCR7 among CD45RO-negative cells, yielding a CD45RA+CCR7+ population from which TemRA cells were excluded. The donors were healthy, HIV-negative adults with no recently reported acute infections or vaccinations. Every donor was a Caucasian adult living in Nashville, Tennessee, USA. Blood was obtained by leukapheresis, after which PBMCs were separated by Ficoll-Histopaque density gradient centrifugation and cryopreserved in liquid nitrogen vapor phase. Purity and quantity of every magnetically sorted T cell population were checked by analytical flow cytometry. Each sorted fraction had its genomic DNA isolated and then quantified by UV absorbance on a Nanodrop 2000c. CDR1 LNHDA and CDR2 SQIVND were looked up in the germline V gene (reference sequence). The junction shows trimming of 8 bases on V and 12 bases on J, and the gene matches do not reach 10 bases of it. The CDR3 numbers 13 residues from cysteine through phenylalanine. Just CDR3 DNA is preserved here, 39 bases in frame from base 1.

The rearrangement combines TRBV19 with TRBJ1-6; 7 of the junction bases match TRBD1. What was sequenced was naive CD8+ T cells sorted from blood. The sample's cell subset or site label is to be understood as: CD45RA+CCR7+. This receptor was obtained from a woman in her 30s in good health. The CDR3 has the sequence CASGTDARGPLHF. The nucleotide sequence is TGTGCCAGTGGGACAGACGCCCGGGGACCCCTCCACTTT.